This T cell receptor beta chain came from a study of cytomegalovirus exposure and HLA in healthy donors. Study summary: The study's early data release held some 85 million unique TCRs from HLA-typed donors.

The PCR had 60 Vbeta and 13 Jbeta primers. Profiled with immunoSEQ multiplex PCR; TCRdb holds only in-frame clones, not every one. The sample records fewer than 250,000 clones, 60% to 80% being singletons. The V gene's germline CDR1 is MNHEY and CDR2 SVGAGI. The V gene lost 0 bases and the J gene lost 3 bases, with 15 bases spanning the gap. This CDR3 region has 16 residues. General study points: Trimming of TCR beta V- and J-genes showed a link, identified in a later analysis, to a missense DCLRE1C variant.

Note on this clone: Its antigen is undetermined.

The chain combines TRBV6-5 with TRBJ2-7; D gene ambiguous. The source of this sequence is a male donor in good health and CMV-seronegative. The specimen was PBMCs. The CDR3 sequence: CASSYSTGESDYEQYF. The CDR3 DNA follows: TGTGCCAGCAGTTACTCGACTGGAGAGTCAGACTACGAGCAGTACTTC.